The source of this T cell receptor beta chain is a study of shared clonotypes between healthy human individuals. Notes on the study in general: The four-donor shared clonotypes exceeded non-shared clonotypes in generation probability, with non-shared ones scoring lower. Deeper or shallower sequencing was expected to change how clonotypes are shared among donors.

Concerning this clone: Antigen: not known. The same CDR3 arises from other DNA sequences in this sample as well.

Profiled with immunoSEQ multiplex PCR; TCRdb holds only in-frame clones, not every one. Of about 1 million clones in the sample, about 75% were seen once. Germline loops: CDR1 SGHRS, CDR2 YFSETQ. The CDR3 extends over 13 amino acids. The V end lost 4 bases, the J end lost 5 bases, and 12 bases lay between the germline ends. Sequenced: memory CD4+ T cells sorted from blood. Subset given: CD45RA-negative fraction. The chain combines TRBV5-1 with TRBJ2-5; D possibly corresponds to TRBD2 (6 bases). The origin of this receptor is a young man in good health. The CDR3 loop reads CASSGTRGETQYF. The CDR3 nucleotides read TGCGCCAGCAGCGGCACTCGGGGGGAGACCCAGTACTTC.